A selection of T cell receptor beta chains follows, all from one sample in a study of T cell repertoires in cytomegalovirus infection. One entry per CDR3 protein results from TCRdb running MiXCR on the reads. Of about 180,000 distinct CDR3 sequences in the sample, over 13% are singletons; the top ten hold roughly 27%. Specimen: PBMCs. These receptors all come from a human donor in good health (CMV status not recorded). Some clones in this sample may be carry-over from other donors' samples. Each CDR3 is given with its conserved first and last residue. D genes are given only for firm matches. Clone size, where shown, is once, few, many, or a class for clones that have expanded.

j_call,clone_size,cdr3_length,v_call,d_call,cdr3_aa,cdr3_nt
TRBJ1-5,.,14,TRBV3-1,TRBD1,CASSQGQGIQPQHF,TGTGCCAGCAGCCAAGGACAGGGGATTCAGCCCCAGCATTTT
TRBJ1-2,.,12,TRBV28,.,CASSGSQYGYTF,TGTGCCAGCTCCGGCAGTCAATATGGCTACACCTTC
TRBJ2-3,.,16,TRBV27,TRBD1,CASSPRDRGRRDTQYF,TGTGCCAGCAGTCCGCGGGACAGGGGGCGCCGAGATACGCAGTATTTT
TRBJ2-7,few,14,TRBV5-1,.,CASSLAGTTYEQYF,TGCGCCAGCAGCTTGGCGGGGACCACCTACGAGCAGTACTTC
TRBJ1-2,.,15,TRBV25-1,.,CASSERADHRYGYTF,TGTGCCAGCAGTGAACGGGCGGACCACCGATATGGCTACACCTTC
TRBJ2-5,few,14,TRBV29-1,TRBD1,CSVGQGPPLETQYF,TGCAGCGTGGGACAGGGGCCGCCGTTAGAGACCCAGTACTTC
TRBJ2-2,many,16,TRBV7-3,.,CASSLRSQGNTGELFF,TGTGCCAGCAGCTTACGCTCCCAGGGAAACACCGGGGAGCTGTTTTTT
TRBJ1-1,few,12,TRBV5-1,.,CASSHADTEAFF,TGCGCCAGCAGTCACGCGGACACTGAAGCTTTCTTT
TRBJ1-1,many,17,TRBV7-9,.,CASSLIGGPERNTEAFF,TGTGCCAGCAGCTTAATCGGAGGGCCCGAAAGAAACACTGAAGCTTTCTTT
TRBJ2-2,.,15,TRBV2,TRBD2,CASSELAGGTGELFF,TGTGCCAGCAGTGAACTAGCGGGAGGCACCGGGGAGCTGTTTTTT
TRBJ2-5,few,13,TRBV28,.,CASSMVSGETQYF,TGTGCCAGCAGTATGGTTTCTGGGGAGACCCAGTACTTC
TRBJ2-7,.,14,TRBV15,.,CATSRDRDYYEQYF,TGTGCCACCAGCAGAGATCGCGACTACTACGAGCAGTACTTC
TRBJ1-1,.,14,TRBV28,.,CASITPGGGTEAFF,TGTGCCAGCATTACACCCGGGGGGGGGACTGAAGCTTTCTTT
TRBJ2-7,many,14,TRBV7-6,.,CASSLSDMGDEQYF,TGTGCCAGCAGCTTAAGCGACATGGGGGACGAGCAGTACTTC
TRBJ2-5,many,15,TRBV6-1,TRBD2,CASSASGRARETQYF,TGTGCCAGCAGCGCCAGCGGGAGGGCACGGGAGACCCAGTACTTC
TRBJ1-2,few,15,TRBV11-2,.,CASSLESNANYGYTF,TGTGCCAGCAGCTTAGAGAGCAATGCTAACTATGGCTACACCTTC
TRBJ2-1,many,16,TRBV7-2,TRBD2,CASSPSGSTRYNEQFF,TGTGCCAGCAGTCCTAGCGGGAGTACCCGCTACAATGAGCAGTTCTTC
TRBJ2-3,many,14,TRBV7-2,TRBD2,CASSLSPAGGLPLF,TGTGCCAGCAGCTTATCTCCCGCGGGAGGGCTCCCCCTTTTT
TRBJ2-5,few,13,TRBV5-5,.,CASRTWGEETQYF,TGTGCCAGCAGGACATGGGGGGAAGAGACCCAGTACTTC
TRBJ1-1,.,11,TRBV29-1,.,CSGRDFTEAFF,TGCAGCGGGAGGGATTTCACTGAAGCTTTCTTT
TRBJ2-1,many,15,TRBV7-3,TRBD1,CASSFDRASYNEQFF,TGTGCCAGCAGCTTTGACAGGGCCTCCTACAATGAGCAGTTCTTC
TRBJ2-7,many,14,TRBV7-2,.,CASSFGGRRNEQYF,TGTGCCAGCAGCTTTGGGGGGCGTAGGAACGAGCAGTACTTC
TRBJ1-2,many,15,TRBV25-1,TRBD1,CASTLSGTGSYGYTF,TGTGCCAGCACTTTATCCGGGACAGGATCCTATGGCTACACCTTC
TRBJ1-4,.,16,TRBV6-6,.,CASSLEVAGKGEKLFF,TGTGCCAGCAGCCTCGAGGTTGCTGGGAAGGGTGAAAAACTGTTTTTT